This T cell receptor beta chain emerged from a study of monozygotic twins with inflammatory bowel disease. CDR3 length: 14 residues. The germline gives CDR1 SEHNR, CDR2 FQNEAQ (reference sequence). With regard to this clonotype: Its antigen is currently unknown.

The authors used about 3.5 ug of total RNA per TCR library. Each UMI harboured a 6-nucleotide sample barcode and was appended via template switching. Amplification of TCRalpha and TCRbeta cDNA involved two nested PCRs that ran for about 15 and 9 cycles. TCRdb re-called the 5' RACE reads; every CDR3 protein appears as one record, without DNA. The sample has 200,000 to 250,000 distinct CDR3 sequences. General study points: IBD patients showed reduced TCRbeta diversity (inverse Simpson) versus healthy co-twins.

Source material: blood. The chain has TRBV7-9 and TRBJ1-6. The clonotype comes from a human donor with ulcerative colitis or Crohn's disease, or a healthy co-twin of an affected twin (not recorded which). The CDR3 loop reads CASSFDTYNSPLHF.